What follows is one T cell receptor (beta chain) and its context. The data stem from a study of blood T cell repertoires in COVID-19. This CDR3 contains 17 residues. CDR1 is SGDLS, CDR2 YYNGEE, per germline. V shed 1 base, J shed 2 bases, and the junction held 1 base outside the gene matches. Profiling relied on immunoSEQ multiplex PCR, and the TCRdb table lists in-frame clones only, not all of them. The sample lists about 400,000 clones, more than 70% occurring once. The study drew participants aged about 18 to 95 years from 20 to 30 US areas. V and J are TRBV9 and TRBJ2-6, with TRBD2 matching over 12 bases. The sequence came from a man in his forties in a cohort exposed to, infected with or recovered from COVID-19 (not recorded which). The specimen sequenced was PBMCs or T cells enriched from blood (not recorded which). CDR3 sequence reads: CASSVRLAGAGANVLTF. For the CDR3, the DNA is TGTGCCAGCAGCGTAAGACTAGCGGGAGCTGGGGCCAACGTCCTGACTTTC. Filled out from reference TRBV9 and TRBJ2-6, the complete variable domain reads DSGVTQTPKHLITATGQRVTLRCSPRSGDLSVYWYQQSLDQGLQFLIQYYNGEERAKGNILERFSAQQFPDLHSELNLSSLELGDSALYFCASSVRLAGAGANVLTFGAGSRLTVL.